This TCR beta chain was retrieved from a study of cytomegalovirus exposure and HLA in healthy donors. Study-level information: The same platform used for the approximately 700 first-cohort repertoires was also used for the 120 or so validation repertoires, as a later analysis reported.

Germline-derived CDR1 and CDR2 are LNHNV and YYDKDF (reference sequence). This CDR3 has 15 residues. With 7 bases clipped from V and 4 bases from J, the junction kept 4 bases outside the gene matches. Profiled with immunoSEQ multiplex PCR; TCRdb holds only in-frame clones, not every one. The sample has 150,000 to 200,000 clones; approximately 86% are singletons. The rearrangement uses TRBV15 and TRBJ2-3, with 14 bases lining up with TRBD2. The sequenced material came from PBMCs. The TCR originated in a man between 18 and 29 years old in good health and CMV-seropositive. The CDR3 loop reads CATTQTSGRADTQYF. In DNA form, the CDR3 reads TGTGCCACCACCCAGACTAGCGGGAGGGCAGATACGCAGTATTTT.